The 26 T cell receptor beta chains below come from one sample, sequenced in a study of blood T cells in healthy people across ages. Combining a sample-barcoded 5' primer with a J-beta primer mix, a second PCR ran for roughly 6 to 12 cycles. From the 5' RACE reads, TCRdb called clonotypes with MiXCR, one entry per CDR3 protein. The table shows some 1.1 million distinct CDR3 sequences, with about two fifths occurring only once. Source material: blood. These receptors were collected from a man in his late teens or twenties in good health.

This clonotype was picked up a small number of times. The chain recombines TRBV6-6 with TRBJ2-6; D perhaps matches TRBD1 (6 bases). CDR1 and CDR2 (germline): MNHNY, SVGAGI (reference sequence). Between the trimmed V and J ends, which lost 4 bases and 0 bases, there was a span of 13 bases. CDR3 length: 17 residues. As DNA, the CDR3 is TGTGCCAGCAGTTTCGGACAGATAAGCTCTGGGGCCAACGTCCTGACTTTC. Its protein product is CASSFGQISSGANVLTF.

There are many counts of this clonotype. The V call is TRBV12-3 or TRBV12-4, the J call TRBJ2-5; D is uncertain. CDR3 length: 13 residues. V lost 0 bases and J lost 2, with 4 bases in between. The CDR3 protein is CASSLADQETQYF. The CDR3 nucleotides are TGTGCCAGCAGTTTAGCCGATCAAGAGACCCAGTACTTC.

The chain carries TRBV5-6 and TRBJ1-2; 9 bases are shared with TRBD1. V gave up 4 bases and J gave up 7 bases; unmatched junction bases: 8. Germline loops: CDR1 SGHDT, CDR2 YYEEEE. The CDR3 consists of 14 residues. CDR3 in amino acids: CASSQGQGSAGYTF. The CDR3 DNA follows: TGTGCCAGCAGCCAAGGACAGGGGTCTGCTGGCTACACCTTC.

This clonotype was observed a few times. The chain joins TRBV13 to TRBJ1-5, with TRBD1 matching over 10 bases. The CDR3 is 19 residues long. Losses at the gene ends were 4 bases for V and 6 bases for J; bases not matched to a gene: 18. Germline V lookup: CDR1 PRHDT, CDR2 FYEKMQ (reference sequence). The CDR3 DNA follows: TGTGCCAGCAGCTCATCAGGGACAGGGGACTCGTTCGGTAGTCAGCCCCAGCATTTT. It specifies CASSSSGTGDSFGSQPQHF.

This clonotype has a handful of counts. In DNA form, the CDR3 reads TGTGCCACCAGTGATTCGAACGGACAGGCGAACACTGAAGCTTTCTTT. This encodes CATSDSNGQANTEAFF. The chain couples TRBV24-1 to TRBJ1-1; 7 bases agree with TRBD1. CDR3 size: 16 residues. With V trimmed by 2 bases and J by 1 base, 6 bases remained unmatched. Germline V CDR1 and CDR2: KGHDR, SFDVKD.

With regard to this clonotype: This may be a read error: a much more frequent sequence differs by one nucleotide. The chain uses TRBV25-1 and TRBJ2-1; TRBD1 is a possible D gene (6 bases). The germline V gene encodes CDR1 MGHDK and CDR2 SYGVNS. The CDR3 extends over 12 amino acids. The CDR3 nucleotides read TGTGTCAGCAGTGACAGGTACCATGAGCAGTTCTTC. Translation gives CVSSDRYHEQFF.

The chain links TRBV12-3 or TRBV12-4 to TRBJ1-5; 7 bases align to TRBD1. Trimming at V came to 7 bases and at J to 1 base, leaving 4 bases not matched to a gene. The CDR3 runs to 14 residues. The CDR3, as DNA: TGTGCCAGCAAAACAGGGGACAGCAATCAGCCCCAGCATTTT. It codes for CASKTGDSNQPQHF.

V usage is TRBV4-1 and J usage is TRBJ2-5, with TRBD1 as a possible D gene (6 bases). V lost 4 bases, J lost 5 bases, and 20 bases lay in between. CDR1 and CDR2 from the germline V gene are MGHRA and YSYEKL. This CDR3 comprises 16 residues. This CDR3 reads CASSREGTRRRETQYF. CDR3 bases: TGCGCCAGCAGCCGCGAAGGGACACGGCGTAGGGAGACCCAGTACTTC.

The chain couples TRBV5-6 to TRBJ1-1, with no clear D. Germline values: CDR1 SGHDT, CDR2 YYEEEE. Trimming took off 0 bases at V and 1 base at J, with 16 bases between the two ends. The CDR3 is made up of 17 amino acids. CDR3 loop: CASSLEWATTPNTEAFF. The CDR3 DNA sequence: TGTGCCAGCAGCTTGGAGTGGGCCACAACGCCGAACACTGAAGCTTTCTTT.

The chain is built from TRBV4-1 and TRBJ2-5; D ambiguous. This CDR3 spans 15 amino acids. Germline CDR1 is MGHRA and CDR2 is YSYEKL. Trimming left V 2 bases short and J 2 bases short, with 12 bases between. DNA of the CDR3: TGCGCCAGCAGCCAAAGGTTCGGAATACAAGAGACCCAGTACTTC. Translating it yields CASSQRFGIQETQYF.

The rearrangement links TRBV25-1 to TRBJ1-2, with 8 bases identical to TRBD1. Per the germline V gene, CDR1 is MGHDK and CDR2 is SYGVNS. The CDR3 sequence is 14 residues long. Trimming cost V 8 bases and J 1 base; bases outside gene matches: 6. The CDR3 sequence: CASGTDRGNYGYTF. The CDR3 DNA is TGTGCCAGCGGTACCGACAGGGGTAACTATGGCTACACCTTC.

A few counts support this clonotype. Just one base apart from a much larger clone, this may be a read error. V and J are TRBV7-7 and TRBJ2-3; a possible D gene is TRBD2 (5 bases). This CDR3 contains 15 residues. From germline, CDR1 is SSHAT and CDR2 FNYEAQ (reference sequence). The CDR3 loop is CASSSGRAGTDTQYF. The CDR3 nucleotides read TGTGCTAGCAGCTCTGGACGAGCGGGCACAGATACGCAGTATTTT. Based on the CDR3 plus reference TRBV7-7 and TRBJ2-3, the full variable domain is GAGVSQSPRYKVTKRGQDVTLRCDPISSHATLYWYQQALGQGPEFLTYFNYEAQPDKSGLPSDRFSAERPEGSISTLTIQRTEQRDSAMYRCASSSGRAGTDTQYFGPGTRLTVL.

This sequence joins TRBV7-9 and TRBJ2-7, with D tentatively TRBD2 (6 bases). The CDR3 length is 14 residues. Trimming removed 3 bases from V and 3 bases from J, with 12 bases in between. Germline V CDR1 and CDR2: SEHNR, FQNEAQ (reference sequence). The chain's CDR3 is CASSFSGGDYEQYF. For the CDR3, the DNA is TGTGCCAGCAGCTTTAGCGGCGGGGACTACGAGCAGTACTTC.

J is TRBJ2-1 and V is TRBV6-1; 8 bases map to TRBD1. CDR1 is MNHNS and CDR2 is SASEGT in the germline V gene. Trimming cost V 5 bases and J 3 bases; bases outside gene matches: 12. This CDR3 contains 17 residues. The CDR3 spells CASSRPRTGQIYNEQFF. Here the CDR3 DNA reads TGTGCCAGCAGTCGACCTCGGACAGGGCAAATCTACAATGAGCAGTTCTTC.

This chain joins TRBV9 and TRBJ2-1; TRBD1 matches 7 bases. The CDR3 extends over 14 amino acids. The trim removed 2 bases at V and 6 bases at J, leaving 5 bases unmatched. The germline V gene has CDR1 SGDLS and CDR2 YYNGEE. The CDR3 nucleotides read TGTGCCAGCAGCGTCCGGCACAGGGGCAATGAGCAGTTCTTC. Translating it yields CASSVRHRGNEQFF.

This clonotype was seen a few times. The CDR3 here is CASSTPQRGGINEQFF. CDR3 in DNA: TGTGCCAGCAGCACCCCCCAACGGGGGGGAATAAATGAGCAGTTCTTC. The chain combines TRBV11-2 with TRBJ2-1; 8 bases match TRBD2. The CDR3 length is 16 residues. Germline CDR1 reads SGHAT; CDR2 reads FQNNGV. V lost 5 bases, J lost 7 bases, and 13 bases stayed unmatched. Using reference TRBV11-2 and TRBJ2-1 for the parts outside the CDR3, the full variable domain is EAGVAQSPRYKIIEKRQSVAFWCNPISGHATLYWYQQILGQGPKLLIQFQNNGVVDDSQLPKDRFSAERLKGVDSTLKIQPAKLEDSAVYLCASSTPQRGGINEQFFGPGTRLTVL.

On this clonotype itself: Germline is not matched at one junction end, which may reflect a read error. The rearrangement uses TRBV5-6 and TRBJ1-5; perhaps TRBD1 as D (5 bases). The CDR3 runs to 15 residues. Germline CDR1 SGHDT, CDR2 YYEEEE. This chain's CDR3 is CASSLGQHSNRPQHF. Here the CDR3 DNA reads TGTGCCAGCAGCTTGGGACAGCATAGCAATCGGCCCCAGCATTTT. Filled out from reference TRBV5-6 and TRBJ1-5, the complete variable domain reads DAGVTQSPTHLIKTRGQQVTLRCSPKSGHDTVSWYQQALGQGPQFIFQYYEEEERQRGNFPDRFSGHQFPNYSSELNVNALLLGDSALYLCASSLGQHSNRPQHFGDGTRLSIL.

The chain is built from TRBV27 and TRBJ1-2; D may be TRBD1 (6 bases). The CDR3 has 14 residues. The germline V gene encodes CDR1 MNHEY and CDR2 SMNVEV (reference sequence). Trimming removed 4 bases at V and 7 bases at J, with 16 bases between. In DNA, the CDR3 is TGTGCCAGCAGTTCAACCACAGGGTTCGGTGGCTACACCTTC. This codes for CASSSTTGFGGYTF.

The J gene is TRBJ1-2, the V gene TRBV3-1; weak D call: TRBD1 (5 bases). The CDR3 spans 15 residues. Germline assignment: CDR1 LGHDT and CDR2 YNNKEL (reference sequence). V shed 1 base and J shed 0 bases, with 9 bases lying between them. The CDR3 protein is CASSQATATNYGYTF. In DNA form, the CDR3 reads TGTGCCAGCAGCCAAGCGACAGCTACTAACTATGGCTACACCTTC.

The chain carries TRBV5-6 and TRBJ1-1; no definite D call. Trimming removed 3 bases at V and 0 bases at J, with 9 bases between. Germline V lookup: CDR1 SGHDT, CDR2 YYEEEE. The CDR3 contains 14 residues. Written as DNA, the CDR3 is TGTGCCAGCAGCTCCCTCGGGGTGAACACTGAAGCTTTCTTT. Amino acids: CASSSLGVNTEAFF.

This clonotype has just a few counts. The V gene is TRBV6-6, the J gene TRBJ1-5, with D hard to call. V was clipped by 2 bases and J by 0 bases, with 8 bases between them. CDR3 length equals 15 residues. Germline-derived CDR1 and CDR2 are MNHNY and SVGAGI (reference sequence). CDR3 sequence (DNA): TGTGCCAGCAGTTACGAGGGATATAGCAATCAGCCCCAGCATTTT. Amino acids: CASSYEGYSNQPQHF.

This clonotype has just a few counts. This rearrangement joins TRBV7-2 to TRBJ2-7; D gene ambiguous. Germline V CDR1 and CDR2: SGHTA, FQGNSA. V was trimmed by 0 bases and J by 2 bases, leaving 8 bases between them. This CDR3 has 14 amino acids. This chain's CDR3 is CASSLAATTYEQYF. The CDR3 DNA reads as TGTGCCAGCAGCTTAGCCGCCACCACCTACGAGCAGTACTTC.

This clonotype occurred once. The chain carries TRBV20-1 and TRBJ2-7; D gene unclear. The CDR3 spans 15 residues. Germline V gene data show CDR1 as DFQATT and CDR2 as SNEGSKA (reference sequence). V lost 6 bases and J lost 5, with 23 bases in between. The CDR3 is CSAIEMASGRDEQYF. The DNA of the CDR3 is TGCAGTGCCATAGAGATGGCGTCCGGTAGGGACGAGCAGTACTTC.

This clonotype was seen more than once but under ten times. The chain couples TRBV20-1 to TRBJ2-1, with TRBD2 matching 9 bases. This CDR3 has 17 residues. CDR1 and CDR2 from the germline V gene are DFQATT and SNEGSKA (reference sequence). After removal of 0 bases from V and 0 bases from J, the junction contained 6 bases not matched to a gene. CDR3 loop: CSARDVASGDSYNEQFF. The CDR3 nucleotides read TGCAGTGCTAGAGATGTTGCTAGCGGGGACTCCTACAATGAGCAGTTCTTC.

On this clonotype itself: A junction end diverges from the germline sequence, so it may reflect a read error. This chain uses TRBV25-1 with TRBJ1-1; 7 bases match TRBD1. CDR1 is MGHDK, CDR2 SYGVNS, per germline. The CDR3 contains 13 residues. The CDR3 spells CASLDRMNTEAFF. Written as DNA, the CDR3 is TGTGCCAGCCTGGACAGGATGAACACCGAAGCTTTCTTT.

In this sample, this clonotype turned up a few times. The chain joins TRBV11-2 to TRBJ2-1; possible D gene TRBD2, 5 bases. The germline gives CDR1 SGHAT, CDR2 FQNNGV. Deletions cut 0 bases from V and 12 bases from J, with 12 bases between. The CDR3 runs to 13 residues. CDR3 sequence reads: CASSLDREGRQFF. The CDR3 bases are TGTGCCAGCAGCTTAGATCGGGAAGGGCGGCAGTTCTTC. Based on the CDR3 plus reference TRBV11-2 and TRBJ2-1, the full variable domain is EAGVAQSPRYKIIEKRQSVAFWCNPISGHATLYWYQQILGQGPKLLIQFQNNGVVDDSQLPKDRFSAERLKGVDSTLKIQPAKLEDSAVYLCASSLDREGRQFFGPGTRLTVL.